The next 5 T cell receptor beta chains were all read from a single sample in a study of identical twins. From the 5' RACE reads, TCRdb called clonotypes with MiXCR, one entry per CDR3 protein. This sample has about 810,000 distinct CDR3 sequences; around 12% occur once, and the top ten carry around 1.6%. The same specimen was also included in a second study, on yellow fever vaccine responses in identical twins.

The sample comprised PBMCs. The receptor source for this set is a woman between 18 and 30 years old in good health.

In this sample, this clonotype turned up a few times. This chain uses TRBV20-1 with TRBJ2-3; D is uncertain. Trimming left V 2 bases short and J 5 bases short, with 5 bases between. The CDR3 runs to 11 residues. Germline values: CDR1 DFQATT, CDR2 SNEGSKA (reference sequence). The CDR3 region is CSARPKDTQYF. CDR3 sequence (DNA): TGCAGTGCTAGACCGAAAGATACGCAGTATTTT.

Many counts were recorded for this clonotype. The CDR3 DNA reads TGTGCCAGCTCCCTGTCCGGACAGACTGGAAACACCATATATTTT. This codes for CASSLSGQTGNTIYF. The gene calls are TRBV18 and TRBJ1-3, with TRBD1 as a possible D gene (6 bases). The CDR3 sequence is 15 residues long. Germline V gene lookup returns CDR1 KGHSH and CDR2 LQKENI. Trimming cost V 6 bases and J 2 bases, with 14 bases left between them.

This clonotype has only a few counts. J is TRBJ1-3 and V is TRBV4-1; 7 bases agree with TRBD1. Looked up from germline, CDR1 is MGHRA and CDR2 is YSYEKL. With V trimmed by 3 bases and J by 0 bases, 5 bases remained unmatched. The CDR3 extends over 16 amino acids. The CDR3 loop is CASSHPGTDSGNTIYF. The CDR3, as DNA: TGCGCCAGCAGCCATCCCGGGACAGACTCTGGAAACACCATATATTTT.

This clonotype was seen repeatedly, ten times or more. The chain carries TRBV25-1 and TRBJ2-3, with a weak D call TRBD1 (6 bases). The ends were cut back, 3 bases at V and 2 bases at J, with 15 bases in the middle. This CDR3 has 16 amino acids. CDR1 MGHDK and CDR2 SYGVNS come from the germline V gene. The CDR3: CASSDLLTGYTDTQYF. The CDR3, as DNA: TGTGCCAGCAGTGATCTACTGACAGGCTACACAGATACGCAGTATTTT.

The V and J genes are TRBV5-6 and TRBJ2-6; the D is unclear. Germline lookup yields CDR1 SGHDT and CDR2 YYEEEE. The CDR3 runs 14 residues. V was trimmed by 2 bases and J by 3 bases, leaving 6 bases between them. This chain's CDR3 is CASSFEDGANVLTF. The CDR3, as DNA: TGTGCCAGCAGCTTCGAGGATGGGGCCAACGTCCTGACTTTC.